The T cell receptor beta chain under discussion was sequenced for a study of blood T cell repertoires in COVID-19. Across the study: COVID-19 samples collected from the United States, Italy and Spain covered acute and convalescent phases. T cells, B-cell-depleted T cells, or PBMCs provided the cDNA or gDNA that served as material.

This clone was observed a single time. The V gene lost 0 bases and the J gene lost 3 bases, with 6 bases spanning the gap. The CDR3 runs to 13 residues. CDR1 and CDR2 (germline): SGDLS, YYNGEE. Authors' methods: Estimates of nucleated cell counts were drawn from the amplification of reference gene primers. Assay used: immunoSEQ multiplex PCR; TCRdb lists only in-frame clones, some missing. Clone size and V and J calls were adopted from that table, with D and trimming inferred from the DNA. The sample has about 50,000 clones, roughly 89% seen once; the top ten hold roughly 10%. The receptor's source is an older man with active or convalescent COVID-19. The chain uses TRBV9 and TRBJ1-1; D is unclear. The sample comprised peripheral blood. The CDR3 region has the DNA TGTGCCAGCAGCGTAGGGCATTACACTGAAGCTTTCTTT. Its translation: CASSVGHYTEAFF.